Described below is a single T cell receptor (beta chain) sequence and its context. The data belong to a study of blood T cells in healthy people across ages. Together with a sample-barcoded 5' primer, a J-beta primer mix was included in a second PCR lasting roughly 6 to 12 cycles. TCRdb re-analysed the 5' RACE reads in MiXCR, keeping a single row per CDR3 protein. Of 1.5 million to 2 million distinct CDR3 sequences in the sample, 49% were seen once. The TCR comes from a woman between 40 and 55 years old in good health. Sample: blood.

CDR3 in amino acids: CASSSQFTSGGRYEQYF. Here the CDR3 DNA reads TGTGCCAGCAGTTCCCAATTTACTAGCGGGGGCCGATACGAGCAGTACTTC. This chain connects TRBV28 to TRBJ2-7, with 11 bases fitting TRBD2. CDR1 is MDHEN, CDR2 SYDVKM, per germline. Trimming cost V 4 bases and J 4 bases; bases outside gene matches: 12. The CDR3 has 17 residues.